Listed here are 11 T cell receptor beta chains from one sample, sequenced in a study of CD8 T cells in ankylosing spondylitis. TCRdb called the 5' RACE reads again in MiXCR, with one record for every CDR3 protein. The repertoire holds about 100,000 distinct CDR3 sequences, approximately 25% seen once, with roughly an eighth in the top ten. The specimen sequenced was synovial fluid, either unsorted or a sorted T cell fraction (not recorded which). These receptors all stem from a male donor with ankylosing spondylitis.

The chain has TRBV28 and TRBJ1-1; 7 nucleotides align to TRBD1. This CDR3 comprises 16 residues. Looked up from germline, CDR1 is MDHEN and CDR2 is SYDVKM. Trimming removed 5 bases from V and 6 bases from J; junction bases left unmatched: 15. CDR3 nucleotide sequence: TGTGCCAGCAGTCCATGGGAGGGGGCAGGGTCTCCTGAAGCTTTCTTT. It specifies CASSPWEGAGSPEAFF.

V usage is TRBV29-1 and J usage is TRBJ2-1, with a weak D call TRBD2 (6 bases). V lost 6 bases and J lost 2, with 14 bases in between. CDR3 length: 14 amino acids. Germline V gene data show CDR1 as SQVTM and CDR2 as ANQGSEA. The CDR3, as DNA: TGCAGCGTGGGAGGCCTCCCCGCCTACAATGAGCAGTTCTTC. It yields the protein CSVGGLPAYNEQFF.

The V call is TRBV10-1, the J call TRBJ2-1, with 11 nucleotides matching TRBD2. CDR1 and CDR2 from the germline V gene are WNHNN and SYGVQD (reference sequence). V gave up 3 bases and J gave up 5 bases; unmatched junction bases: 3. CDR3 size: 15 residues. For the CDR3, the DNA is TGCGCCAGCAGTGATGGGACTAGCGGCAACAATGAGCAGTTCTTC. Translation gives CASSDGTSGNNEQFF.

This clonotype was observed a handful of times. This chain uses TRBV6-1 with TRBJ1-1; D is perhaps TRBD1 (6 bases). Germline lookup yields CDR1 MNHNS and CDR2 SASEGT. V lost 5 bases, J lost 1 base, and 11 bases lay in between. The CDR3 is 14 amino acids. The CDR3 is CASSHTGTNTEAFF. The CDR3 nucleotides read TGTGCCAGCAGTCATACAGGGACGAACACTGAAGCTTTCTTT.

This clonotype was seen ten or more times. The genes are TRBV18 and TRBJ1-5; D call uncertain. Germline CDR1 and CDR2: KGHSH and LQKENI. V lost 0 bases and J 7 bases, leaving 13 bases between the germline ends. The CDR3 is made up of 15 amino acids. CDR3 protein: CASSPPLGIGQPQHF. The CDR3 DNA reads as TGTGCCAGCTCACCACCATTGGGGATTGGCCAGCCCCAGCATTTT.

The genes are TRBV5-1 and TRBJ2-5; D gene uncertain. The CDR3 length is 14 residues. Germline assignment: CDR1 SGHRS and CDR2 YFSETQ. The ends were cut back, 0 bases at V and 4 bases at J, with 10 bases in the middle. This CDR3 reads CASSLAALRETQYF. Here the CDR3 DNA reads TGCGCCAGCAGCTTGGCGGCCCTGAGAGAGACCCAGTACTTC.

This chain links TRBV5-1 with TRBJ1-6; TRBD1 might be the D (5 bases). The length of the CDR3 is 13 residues. V lost 2 bases to trimming and J lost 7 bases, with 7 bases between them. Germline CDR1 is SGHRS and CDR2 is YFSETQ. CDR3 loop: CASSFRDNSPLHF. CDR3 DNA sequence: TGCGCCAGCAGCTTCAGGGACAATTCACCCCTCCACTTT.

This clonotype showed up just a few times. The chain is built from TRBV3-1 and TRBJ1-2; D is perhaps TRBD1 (5 bases). The CDR3 is 14 amino acids. V dropped 1 base and J dropped 2 bases, with 8 bases sitting between them. Germline lookup yields CDR1 LGHDT and CDR2 YNNKEL (reference sequence). The CDR3 DNA reads TGTGCCAGCAGCCAAGGCAGGGCGAACTATGGCTACACCTTC. It codes for CASSQGRANYGYTF.

The rearrangement links TRBV20-1 to TRBJ1-4, with 9 bases that match TRBD1. The CDR3 consists of 13 residues. J was trimmed by 7 bases and V by 8 bases; bases with no gene match: 8. Germline-derived CDR1 and CDR2 are DFQATT and SNEGSKA (reference sequence). This CDR3 is CSFRQGGGEKLFF. Here the CDR3 DNA reads TGCAGTTTCAGACAGGGGGGTGGTGAAAAACTGTTTTTT.

This clonotype was seen a handful of times. The chain joins TRBV12-3 or TRBV12-4 to TRBJ1-6, with TRBD1 identical over 9 bases. The length of the CDR3 is 14 residues. V lost 3 bases and J lost 8; bases outside the gene matches: 2. The CDR3 here is CASSLGQGYSPLHF. The CDR3 DNA follows: TGTGCCAGCAGTTTGGGACAGGGTTATTCACCCCTCCACTTT.

The chain couples TRBV7-2 to TRBJ1-5; D unresolved. The V gene lost 1 base and the J gene lost 4 bases, with 8 bases spanning the gap. This CDR3 comprises 14 residues. CDR1 is SGHTA and CDR2 is FQGNSA in the germline V gene. CDR3 nucleotides: TGTGCCAGCAGCTTAGTCGCCGGGAATCAGCCCCAGCATTTT. As protein: CASSLVAGNQPQHF.